The 21 T cell receptor beta chains below come from one sample, sequenced in a study of T cell responses to AZD1222 COVID-19 vaccine (dated by TCRdb to the early 2020s). Explained via the paper, the time point label denotes: baseline before first vaccination. The method behind the library was the immunoSEQ multiplex PCR assay. In its TCRdb copy, this immuneACCESS table keeps in-frame sequences only and misses some clones. Where compared with another copy, unresolved V genes explain less than half of these, and the others have no known cause. This sample is represented by about 130,000 clones; 80% to 90% of them were singletons. The ten largest clonotypes hold 1.9% of the sample. Specimen: peripheral blood, collected on day 0 of AZD1222 vaccination. The source is an adult in good health.

The rearrangement joins TRBV20-1 to TRBJ1-1; D is unresolved. V was clipped by 3 bases and J by 8 bases, with 10 bases between them. Germline V lookup: CDR1 DFQATT, CDR2 SNEGSKA (reference sequence). The length of the CDR3 is 11 residues. The CDR3 DNA is TGCAGTGCTAGTCCCTGGGAGGAAGCTTTCTTT. Protein: CSASPWEEAFF.

J is TRBJ2-5 and V is TRBV5-6; D remains ambiguous. The CDR3 sequence is 15 residues long. V lost 1 base and J lost 5, with 15 bases in between. CDR1 and CDR2 (germline): SGHDT, YYEEEE. Here the CDR3 reads CASSLRKISTETQYF. Here the CDR3 DNA reads TGTGCCAGCAGCTTGAGAAAGATCTCAACCGAGACCCAGTACTTC.

J is TRBJ1-4 and V is TRBV9; perhaps TRBD1 as D (6 bases). CDR3 length equals 15 residues. CDR1 SGDLS and CDR2 YYNGEE come from the germline V gene. V gave up 2 bases and J gave up 6 bases, with 14 bases separating them. CDR3 DNA: TGTGCCAGCAGCGTCACAGGGAACGATGATGAAAAACTGTTTTTT. Translating gives CASSVTGNDDEKLFF.

This clone was detected once. This chain links TRBV28 with TRBJ1-4, with unresolved D. The germline gives CDR1 MDHEN, CDR2 SYDVKM. The CDR3 length is 14 residues. The V end lost 3 bases, the J end lost 7 bases, and 12 bases lay between the germline ends. In nucleotides, the CDR3 is TGTGCCAGCAGTTTGGGCAGTGGATCTGAAAAACTGTTTTTT. Translating it yields CASSLGSGSEKLFF.

The chain links TRBV19 to TRBJ1-5, with D possibly being TRBD1 (5 bases). Per germline, CDR1 LNHDA and CDR2 SQIVND (reference sequence). This CDR3 has 16 amino acids. Trimming left V 7 bases short and J 0 bases short, with 16 bases between. The CDR3 sequence is CASNTAGQGSNQPQHF. The DNA of the CDR3 is TGTGCCAGTAATACGGCGGGTCAGGGTAGCAATCAGCCCCAGCATTTT.

The chain has TRBV7-8 and TRBJ1-1; D may be TRBD1 (6 bases). The germline V gene has CDR1 SGHVS and CDR2 FQNEAQ. The CDR3 has 15 residues. V gave up 3 bases and J gave up 4 bases, with 15 bases separating them. CDR3 DNA sequence: TGTGCCAGCAGCTTGGCGACAGGTGAGGTCACTGAAGCTTTCTTT. This encodes CASSLATGEVTEAFF.

The genes are TRBV4-1 and TRBJ2-5; TRBD1 aligns across 9 bases. J lost 5 bases, V lost 4 bases, and 8 bases had no gene match. Per germline, CDR1 MGHRA and CDR2 YSYEKL. The length of the CDR3 is 15 residues. The CDR3 DNA reads as TGCGCCAGCAGCCCACCGGGACAGGGAGGGGAGACCCAGTACTTC. It encodes CASSPPGQGGETQYF.

The sample holds a few counts of this clone. V is TRBV6-5 and J is TRBJ2-7; 10 nucleotides agree with TRBD2. Losses at the gene ends were 4 bases for V and 0 bases for J; bases not matched to a gene: 3. Germline lookup yields CDR1 MNHEY and CDR2 SVGAGI. There are 15 residues in the CDR3. The CDR3 nucleotides read TGTGCCAGCAGTTGGACTAGCGGAAGCTCCTACGAGCAGTACTTC. Translating gives CASSWTSGSSYEQYF.

V usage is TRBV23-1 and J usage is TRBJ1-3, with D uncertain. TRBV23-1 is treated as an ORF (open reading frame) with a function not yet certain. The length of the CDR3 is 14 residues. Trimming removed 4 bases at V and 5 bases at J, with 12 bases between. In nucleotides, the CDR3 is TGCGCCAGCAGTCCAGAGGACTGGAGAAACACCATATATTTT. Translating gives CASSPEDWRNTIYF.

This sequence joins TRBV28 and TRBJ2-3; D might be TRBD2 (6 bases). V dropped 6 bases and J dropped 1 base, with 14 bases sitting between them. The CDR3 runs 15 residues. CDR1 and CDR2 from the germline V gene are MDHEN and SYDVKM. The CDR3 nucleotides are TGTGCCAGCAGCCTGATCTTAGCGGGCACAGATACGCAGTATTTT. This sequence encodes CASSLILAGTDTQYF.

V gene TRBV18 combines with J gene TRBJ1-2; 7 nucleotides agree with TRBD1. The junction had 7 bases not matched to a gene; V was cut back by 2 bases and J by 4 bases. The CDR3 runs to 15 residues. Germline V gene lookup returns CDR1 KGHSH and CDR2 LQKENI. CDR3: CASSPNDRAAYGYTF. CDR3 coding DNA: TGTGCCAGCTCACCAAATGACAGGGCGGCCTATGGCTACACCTTC.

The rearrangement joins TRBV6-5 to TRBJ1-2; D possibly corresponds to TRBD1 (5 bases). Per the germline V gene, CDR1 is MNHEY and CDR2 is SVGAGI. The germline V and J ends were trimmed by 5 bases and 8 bases, with 15 bases remaining between them. This CDR3 region has 13 residues. CDR3 DNA: TGTGCCAGCAGTCGACCGGGGGGTCGGGGCTACACCTTC. This gives the protein CASSRPGGRGYTF.

J is TRBJ2-3 and V is TRBV4-2; 9 nucleotides align to TRBD2. The V gene's germline CDR1 is LGHNA and CDR2 YNFKEQ. This CDR3 has 15 amino acids. J gave up 6 bases and V 0 bases, and 4 bases lay outside the gene matches. CDR3: CASSQDGTSKDTQYF. The CDR3, as DNA: TGTGCCAGCAGCCAAGACGGGACTAGCAAGGATACGCAGTATTTT.

The rearrangement uses TRBV10-2 and TRBJ1-2, with 9 positions matching TRBD1. Germline lookup yields CDR1 WSHSY and CDR2 SAAADI. Germline trimming cut 8 bases from V and 6 bases from J; bases unmatched to any gene: 4. CDR3 length: 12 residues. The CDR3 bases are TGCGCCAGCCGGGACAGGGAGAATGGCTACACCTTC. Its protein is CASRDRENGYTF.

The V gene is TRBV27, the J gene TRBJ1-1; 9 bases align to TRBD1. The CDR3 has 18 residues. The junction had 12 bases not matched to a gene; V was cut back by 1 base and J by 3 bases. Germline V gene sequence: CDR1 MNHEY, CDR2 SMNVEV (reference sequence). The CDR3 sequence: CASSLLPLSGQGYTEAFF. CDR3 sequence (DNA): TGTGCCAGCAGTTTATTGCCCCTATCGGGACAGGGCTACACTGAAGCTTTCTTT.

This chain links TRBV7-9 with TRBJ2-2, with 7 bases identical to TRBD1. The CDR3 totals 17 residues. Germline values: CDR1 SEHNR, CDR2 FQNEAQ (reference sequence). The V segment lost 3 bases and the J segment 1 base; nucleotides outside the gene matches: 8. The CDR3 region has the DNA TGTGCCAGCAGCTTTCCTTGGCGACAGGGGAACACCGGGGAGCTGTTTTTT. Translation gives CASSFPWRQGNTGELFF.

Only a few counts were recorded for this clone. The rearrangement uses TRBV5-5 and TRBJ2-4; 14 bases are a match to TRBD2. The CDR3 covers 17 residues. Germline values: CDR1 SGHKS, CDR2 YYEKEE (reference sequence). Trimming took 3 bases from V and 2 from J; bases not matched to a gene: 4. The CDR3 coding sequence is TGTGCCAGCAGCTGGGGACTAGCGGGAGCGACCAAAAACATTCAGTACTTC. Translation gives CASSWGLAGATKNIQYF.

The chain joins TRBV24-1 to TRBJ2-2; 8 bases are shared with TRBD1. Germline CDR1 reads KGHDR; CDR2 reads SFDVKD. V was pared by 4 bases and J by 1 base, with 4 bases of the junction left unmatched. The CDR3 covers 16 residues. The CDR3: CATSDPGQVNTGELFF. CDR3 DNA: TGTGCCACCAGTGACCCGGGACAGGTGAACACCGGGGAGCTGTTTTTT.

The CDR3 here is CASSLERTSSYNEQFF. The CDR3, as DNA: TGTGCCAGCAGCTTGGAGAGGACGAGCTCCTACAATGAGCAGTTCTTC. The chain couples TRBV5-5 to TRBJ2-1; no firm D call. Trimming cost V 0 bases and J 0 bases, with 10 bases left between them. Germline V lookup: CDR1 SGHKS, CDR2 YYEKEE (reference sequence). The CDR3 covers 16 residues.

The rearrangement links TRBV18 to TRBJ1-5; D perhaps matches TRBD1 (5 bases). Germline V gene data show CDR1 as KGHSH and CDR2 as LQKENI. V dropped 2 bases and J dropped 7 bases, with 12 bases sitting between them. This CDR3 has 14 residues. The CDR3 is CASSPGAREQPQHF. Written as DNA, the CDR3 is TGTGCCAGCTCACCAGGGGCCCGCGAGCAGCCCCAGCATTTT.

This clone was recorded a few times. The rearrangement joins TRBV2 to TRBJ2-1; no clear D gene. CDR1 and CDR2 (germline): SNHLY, FYNNEI. The CDR3 has 14 amino acids. V was cut by 9 bases and J by 5 bases, with 17 bases left in between. CDR3 sequence (DNA): TGTGCCAGTCGCTTTATTGACCTTAACAATGAGCAGTTCTTC. This codes for CASRFIDLNNEQFF.